This note documents a single T cell receptor (beta chain) sequence. This sample was included in a study of shared T cell receptors in the human thymus. Sequenced by immunoSEQ multiplex PCR; TCRdb stores in-frame clones only, minus some. Counted here are 600,000 or so clones, approximately 89% occurring once; the ten biggest clones make up 0.0094%. V gave up 6 bases and J gave up 1 base; unmatched junction bases: 9. This CDR3 contains 17 residues. Germline V gene lookup returns CDR1 SEHNR and CDR2 FQNEAQ (reference sequence). These data also featured in a second study, about human thymus T cells. Per that paper: Having corrective surgery for congenital heart defects, healthy Finnish infants were the ones who donated. Thymic repertoires from unrelated individuals overlapped highly, related research reported.

The clonotype comes from a boy younger than two with a congenital heart defect. The source material was thymocytes. This chain uses TRBV7-9 with TRBJ1-6; 7 bases fit TRBD1. The CDR3: CASSSRTGGSYNSPLHF. CDR3 DNA: TGTGCCAGCAGTTCCAGGACAGGCGGATCCTATAATTCACCCCTCCACTTT.